This note documents a single T cell receptor beta chain sequence. The data stem from a study of blood T cell repertoires in COVID-19. The method was immunoSEQ multiplex PCR; TCRdb's version includes in-frame clones alone and lacks a portion of them. The sample lists roughly 250,000 clones, 70% to 85% occurring once. This CDR3 has 17 amino acids. The ends lost 3 bases at V and 6 bases at J; junction bases unmatched: 9. Germline V gene sequence: CDR1 MDHEN, CDR2 SYDVKM. This clonotype was sampled from a woman aged 40-49 years with active or convalescent COVID-19. V and J are TRBV28 and TRBJ2-2, with 11 bases lining up with TRBD2. Sequenced: peripheral blood. The CDR3 sequence: CASSFLAGGRGAGELFF. DNA of the CDR3: TGTGCCAGCAGTTTCCTAGCGGGGGGCAGAGGGGCCGGGGAGCTGTTTTTT.